This T cell receptor beta chain was observed in a study of shared clonotypes between healthy human individuals. Study-wide results and caveats: Between a handful of donors, naive CD4 clonotypes were shared at a level of about 5%.

Every contributor of samples was a Caucasian grown-up residing in Nashville, Tennessee. Division of CD4+ cells produced a CD45RA+ naive subset and a CD45RA-negative memory subset. Generated by immunoSEQ multiplex PCR, the TCRdb table keeps only in-frame clones and is missing some. The sample has about a million clones; about three quarters are singletons. In the case of this clone: Antigen unknown.

The germline gives CDR1 MDHEN, CDR2 SYDVKM. The CDR3 consists of 12 residues. Trimming took 11 bases from V and 5 from J, leaving 15 bases between them. The sequence came from a man younger than 30 in good health. V is TRBV28 and J is TRBJ1-1, with D possibly TRBD1 on 6 matching bases. Input material: memory CD4+ T cells sorted from blood. The sample's subset: CD45RA-negative fraction. CDR3 region: CAVVDSRTEAFF. The CDR3 DNA follows: TGTGCCGTAGTGGACAGTAGGACTGAAGCTTTCTTT. Based on the CDR3 plus reference TRBV28 and TRBJ1-1, the full variable domain is DVKVTQSSRYLVKRTGEKVFLECVQDMDHENMFWYRQDPGLGLRLIYFSYDVKMKEKGDIPEGYSVSREKKERFSLILESASTNQTSMYLCAVVDSRTEAFFGQGTRLTVV.